Following are 12 T cell receptor beta chains from one sample sequenced in a study of T cell repertoires in cytomegalovirus infection. TCRdb re-analysed the reads in MiXCR, keeping a single row per CDR3 protein. Of over 150,000 distinct CDR3 sequences in the sample, roughly a fifth were seen once. Sequencing used PBMCs. Receptors were obtained from a human donor in good health (CMV status not recorded). Some clones in this sample may be carry-over from other donors' samples.

This clonotype was observed many times. The chain uses TRBV5-4 and TRBJ2-1; 13 positions match TRBD2. The CDR3 extends over 19 amino acids. J gave up 2 bases and V 4 bases, and 12 bases lay outside the gene matches. The germline V gene encodes CDR1 SGHNT and CDR2 YYREEE (reference sequence). As DNA, the CDR3 is TGTGCCAGCAGCCGACAACCCGGGACTAGCGGGATCCCCTACAATGAGCAGTTCTTC. This codes for CASSRQPGTSGIPYNEQFF.

This clonotype was counted a few times. This sequence joins TRBV3-1 and TRBJ1-6; a weak D match, TRBD1 (6 bases). The CDR3 is made up of 13 amino acids. Trimming shortened V by 3 bases and J by 7 bases, and 7 bases separated the two germline ends. Germline values: CDR1 LGHDT, CDR2 YNNKEL (reference sequence). The CDR3 sequence: CASSQGTNSPLHF. CDR3 in DNA: TGTGCCAGCAGCCAGGGGACAAATTCACCCCTCCACTTT.

The chain has TRBV5-1 and TRBJ2-1, with 7 bases fitting TRBD2. Germline loops: CDR1 SGHRS, CDR2 YFSETQ. J lost 0 bases, V lost 4 bases, and 22 bases had no gene match. The CDR3 totals 21 residues. The CDR3 DNA reads TGCGCCAGCAGCGTACCTGGGACTAAAAATGGGAAAATGAGCTCCTACAATGAGCAGTTCTTC. Translation gives CASSVPGTKNGKMSSYNEQFF.

This clonotype was observed many times. The genes are TRBV11-2 and TRBJ2-7, with TRBD1 identical over 7 bases. This CDR3 has 14 amino acids. The junction had 5 bases not matched to a gene; V was cut back by 4 bases and J by 2 bases. CDR1 and CDR2 (germline): SGHAT, FQNNGV. Written as DNA, the CDR3 is TGTGCCAGCAGCTCCTCCGGGACAGCCTACGAGCAGTACTTC. Its protein is CASSSSGTAYEQYF.

CDR3 residues: CASSSRDRTPYEQYF. The CDR3 coding sequence is TGTGCCAGCAGCTCCCGGGACAGGACTCCCTACGAGCAGTACTTC. The genes are TRBV11-3 and TRBJ2-7, with 8 bases lining up with TRBD1. J lost 2 bases, V lost 4 bases, and 7 bases had no gene match. The germline gives CDR1 SGHNT, CDR2 YENEEA. CDR3 length equals 15 residues.

The V and J genes are TRBV20-1 and TRBJ1-2; D gene unclear. This CDR3 region has 12 residues. V lost 3 bases to trimming and J lost 0 bases, with 5 bases between them. Germline-derived CDR1 and CDR2 are DFQATT and SNEGSKA (reference sequence). The CDR3 loop is CSASRSNYGYTF. As DNA, the CDR3 is TGCAGTGCTAGCCGGTCTAACTATGGCTACACCTTC.

J is TRBJ1-5 and V is TRBV19; D remains ambiguous. The CDR3 has 13 amino acids. Looked up from germline, CDR1 is LNHDA and CDR2 is SQIVND (reference sequence). The V end was cut by 8 bases, the J end by 3 bases, with 11 bases between. CDR3 DNA sequence: TGTGCCAGTCGGCAGAATTACAATCAGCCCCAGCATTTT. It is translated as CASRQNYNQPQHF.

This clonotype was seen repeatedly, ten times or more. V gene TRBV14 combines with J gene TRBJ2-5, with unresolved D. The CDR3 has 14 residues. CDR1 and CDR2 from the germline V gene are SGHDN and FVKESK. V was shortened by 2 bases and J by 3 bases, with 10 bases between the two germline ends. The DNA of the CDR3 is TGTGCCAGCAGCCAAAGGCCTAGGAAAGAGACCCAGTACTTC. This translates into CASSQRPRKETQYF.

Turning to this clonotype: This may come from a read error, since a much larger clone is one base off. The gene calls are TRBV12-3 or TRBV12-4 and TRBJ2-5; D may be TRBD2 (6 bases). CDR3 size: 16 residues. Trimming pared 5 bases from V and 4 bases from J, leaving 20 bases between. The CDR3 DNA sequence: TGTGCCAGCAGTCTTGGGGAGGCTAAATCTGGAGAGACCCAGTACTTC. As protein: CASSLGEAKSGETQYF.

In this sample, this clonotype turned up many times. V usage is TRBV11-2 and J usage is TRBJ1-5; TRBD1 agrees at 8 bases. From germline, CDR1 is SGHAT and CDR2 FQNNGV. The CDR3 is 14 residues long. V lost 5 bases and J lost 8; bases outside the gene matches: 8. The CDR3 loop reads CASSPRTGSKPQHF. CDR3 DNA: TGTGCCAGCAGCCCCCGGACAGGGTCGAAGCCCCAGCATTTT.

This clonotype has just a few counts. The chain recombines TRBV14 with TRBJ1-1, with TRBD1 identical over 8 bases. The CDR3 has 15 amino acids. The junction had 3 bases not matched to a gene; V was cut back by 2 bases and J by 1 base. Germline loops: CDR1 SGHDN, CDR2 FVKESK. CDR3 nucleotide sequence: TGTGCCAGCAGCCAATGGACAGGGTCGAACACTGAAGCTTTCTTT. Translation: CASSQWTGSNTEAFF.

The rearrangement joins TRBV19 to TRBJ2-5, with a weak D call TRBD1 (6 bases). The CDR3 spans 15 residues. Germline V lookup: CDR1 LNHDA, CDR2 SQIVND (reference sequence). The V end was cut by 7 bases, the J end by 5 bases, with 20 bases between. CDR3 sequence: CASTREGRGWETQYF. The CDR3 coding sequence is TGTGCCAGTACTCGTGAGGGCAGGGGTTGGGAGACCCAGTACTTC.